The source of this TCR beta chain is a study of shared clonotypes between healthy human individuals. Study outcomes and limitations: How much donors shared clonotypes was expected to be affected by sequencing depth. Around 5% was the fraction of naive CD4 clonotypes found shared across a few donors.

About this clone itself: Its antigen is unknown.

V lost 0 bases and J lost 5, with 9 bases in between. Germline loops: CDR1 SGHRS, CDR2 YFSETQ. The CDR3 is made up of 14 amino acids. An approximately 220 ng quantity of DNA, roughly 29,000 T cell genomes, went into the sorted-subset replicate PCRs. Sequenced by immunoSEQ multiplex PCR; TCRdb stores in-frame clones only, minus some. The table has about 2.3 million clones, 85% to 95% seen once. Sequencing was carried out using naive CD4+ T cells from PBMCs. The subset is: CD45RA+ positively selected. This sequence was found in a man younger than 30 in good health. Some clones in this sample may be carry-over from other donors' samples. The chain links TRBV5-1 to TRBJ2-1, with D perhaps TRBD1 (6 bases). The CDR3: CASSLAWTDNEQFF. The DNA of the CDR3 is TGCGCCAGCAGCTTGGCCTGGACAGACAATGAGCAGTTCTTC.